The 3 T cell receptor beta chains reported below all come from one sample, sequenced in a study of blood T cell repertoires in COVID-19. The assay was immunoSEQ multiplex PCR, and TCRdb's table has in-frame clones only and misses some. The repertoire includes fewer than 80,000 clones, 74% of them detected once, and about 30% sits in the top ten. Sequenced: peripheral blood. Receptors originate from a woman aged 80 or older with acute or convalescent COVID-19.

The V call is TRBV3-1 (or the pseudogene TRBV3-2), the J call TRBJ2-1, with 10 bases aligning to TRBD2. The CDR3 is 14 amino acids. CDR1 LGHDT and CDR2 YNNKEL come from the germline V gene (reference sequence). Trimming at V came to 2 bases and at J to 5 bases, leaving 0 bases not matched to a gene. CDR3 protein: CASSQLAGDNEQFF. Here the CDR3 DNA reads TGTGCCAGCAGCCAACTAGCGGGAGACAATGAGCAGTTCTTC.

This sequence joins TRBV9 and TRBJ2-5, with D uncertain. V shed 4 bases and J shed 7 bases, with 11 bases lying between them. The CDR3 has 12 residues. Germline V lookup: CDR1 SGDLS, CDR2 YYNGEE. The CDR3 is CASSSPRGTQYF. The CDR3 nucleotides read TGTGCCAGCAGCTCCCCCCGAGGGACCCAGTACTTC.

This clone was detected a few times. The chain has TRBV7-9 and TRBJ2-7; D remains unclear. Per germline, CDR1 SEHNR and CDR2 FQNEAQ (reference sequence). The CDR3 has 13 amino acids. V was pared by 2 bases and J by 3 bases, with 8 bases between. CDR3 nucleotide sequence: TGTGCCAGCAGCTTATCTTCCGGCTACGAGCAGTACTTC. Protein sequence: CASSLSSGYEQYF.